Following are 23 T cell receptor beta chains from one sample sequenced in a study of shared clonotypes between healthy human individuals. Data came from immunoSEQ multiplex PCR; TCRdb stores just in-frame clones and leaves some out. The sample consists of nearly 1 million clones, over 75% of them appearing once. Sample: memory CD4+ T cells sorted from blood. Subset indicated: CD45RA-negative fraction. Receptors originate from a man aged 18 to 30 in good health.

This clone has ten or more counts. The V gene is TRBV5-4, the J gene TRBJ2-7, with 7 nucleotides matching TRBD2. The V gene end was trimmed by 0 bases and the J gene end by 3 bases; junction bases not matched to a gene: 3. Germline CDR1 reads SGHNT; CDR2 reads YYREEE (reference sequence). CDR3 length: 14 amino acids. CDR3 loop: CASSLGGGGYEQYF. The DNA of the CDR3 is TGTGCCAGCAGCTTGGGCGGGGGTGGCTACGAGCAGTACTTC.

The chain links TRBV4-1 to TRBJ2-2; 7 bases align to TRBD1. CDR1 and CDR2 from the germline V gene are MGHRA and YSYEKL. V shed 1 base and J 4 bases; nucleotides not matched to a gene: 9. The CDR3 sequence is 17 residues long. As DNA, the CDR3 is TGCGCCAGCAGCCAAGCGACGATGACAGGGTCCACCGGGGAGCTGTTTTTT. Amino acid sequence: CASSQATMTGSTGELFF.

V is TRBV11-3 and J is TRBJ2-1; tentatively, D is TRBD2 (6 bases). Trimming pared 5 bases from V and 5 bases from J, leaving 13 bases between. Germline values: CDR1 SGHNT, CDR2 YENEEA. The CDR3 runs to 14 residues. The DNA of the CDR3 is TGTGCCAGCAGCCCAGGAGGGGCCCACAATGAGCAGTTCTTC. It encodes CASSPGGAHNEQFF.

The chain is built from TRBV7-9 and TRBJ2-1, with TRBD2 matching 11 bases. The V gene's germline CDR1 is SEHNR and CDR2 FQNEAQ (reference sequence). The CDR3 is made up of 15 amino acids. V was clipped by 11 bases and J by 2 bases; unmatched bases: 8. The CDR3 protein is CASQLAGVAYNEQFF. CDR3 nucleotides: TGTGCCTCCCAACTAGCGGGAGTGGCCTACAATGAGCAGTTCTTC. The whole variable domain, remainder taken from reference TRBV7-9 and TRBJ2-1, is DTGVSQNPRHKITKRGQNVTFRCDPISEHNRLYWYRQTLGQGPEFLTYFQNEAQLEKSRLLSDRFSAERPKGSFSTLEIQRTEQGDSAMYLCASQLAGVAYNEQFFGPGTRLTVL.

This clone was counted only a few times. J is TRBJ1-1 and V is TRBV5-6, with 8 bases identical to TRBD1. Trimming at V came to 4 bases and at J to 4 bases, leaving 3 bases not matched to a gene. The CDR3 spans 13 residues. Germline lookup yields CDR1 SGHDT and CDR2 YYEEEE. CDR3 in amino acids: CASSADRGTEAFF. The DNA of the CDR3 is TGTGCCAGCAGCGCCGACAGGGGCACTGAAGCTTTCTTT.

This chain joins TRBV30 and TRBJ2-7; D is possibly TRBD1 (6 bases). From germline, CDR1 is GTSNPN and CDR2 SVGIG (reference sequence). Trimming pared 2 bases from V and 6 bases from J, leaving 11 bases between. The CDR3 is made up of 12 amino acids. CDR3 coding DNA: TGTGCCTGGAGTCAAGAAGGGGGCGAGCAGTACTTC. As protein: CAWSQEGGEQYF.

The V call is TRBV6-5, the J call TRBJ1-5, with D possibly being TRBD1 (6 bases). The CDR3 totals 13 residues. V was clipped by 4 bases and J by 9 bases, with 13 bases between them. Germline V lookup: CDR1 MNHEY, CDR2 SVGAGI. CDR3 coding DNA: TGTGCCAGCAGTTCCGGGACATCTCGGCCCCAGCATTTT. Translating gives CASSSGTSRPQHF.

J is TRBJ2-3 and V is TRBV30, with D possibly matching TRBD2 (6 bases). Germline V gene lookup returns CDR1 GTSNPN and CDR2 SVGIG (reference sequence). The V and J ends lost 7 bases and 0 bases respectively, with 14 bases between them. The CDR3 is made up of 14 amino acids. The CDR3 protein is CASCPSGSTDTQYF. The DNA for the CDR3 is TGTGCCTCATGCCCCAGCGGGAGCACAGATACGCAGTATTTT.

The chain combines TRBV5-1 with TRBJ2-5; a possible D gene is TRBD2 (6 bases). Germline V gene sequence: CDR1 SGHRS, CDR2 YFSETQ. V was shortened by 4 bases and J by 5 bases, with 15 bases between the two germline ends. The CDR3 has 14 amino acids. The CDR3, as DNA: TGCGCCAGCAGCCCCGGAGGGGTTGGGGAGACCCAGTACTTC. It is translated as CASSPGGVGETQYF. Full variable domain (rest looked up from reference TRBV5-1 and TRBJ2-5): KAGVTQTPRYLIKTRGQQVTLSCSPISGHRSVSWYQQTPGQGLQFLFEYFSETQRNKGNFPGRFSGRQFSNSRSEMNVSTLELGDSALYLCASSPGGVGETQYFGPGTRLLVL.

The CDR3 nucleotides are TGTGCCTGGACCGAATCCCAGGGACCACCCCTCCACTTT. It yields the protein CAWTESQGPPLHF. The rearrangement uses TRBV30 and TRBJ1-6; D possibly corresponds to TRBD1 (5 bases). V was trimmed by 4 bases and J by 11 bases, leaving 15 bases between them. Germline-derived CDR1 and CDR2 are GTSNPN and SVGIG (reference sequence). CDR3 length: 13 amino acids.

This clone was seen at least ten times. This rearrangement joins TRBV4-2 to TRBJ1-1; D remains unclear. The CDR3 is 16 residues long. The ends were cut back, 0 bases at V and 1 base at J, with 12 bases in the middle. Germline lookup yields CDR1 LGHNA and CDR2 YNFKEQ. The CDR3 sequence is CASSQDGTSQNTEAFF. In DNA form, the CDR3 reads TGTGCCAGCAGCCAAGACGGCACGAGCCAGAACACTGAAGCTTTCTTT.

The sample holds many counts of this clone. The chain has TRBV19 and TRBJ2-5; tentative D call: TRBD1 (5 bases). V lost 6 bases and J 2 bases, leaving 13 bases between the germline ends. Germline CDR1 reads LNHDA; CDR2 reads SQIVND (reference sequence). There are 14 residues in the CDR3. The CDR3 loop reads CASSQGGVQETQYF. The CDR3 nucleotides read TGTGCCAGTAGCCAGGGTGGAGTGCAAGAGACCCAGTACTTC.

The chain joins TRBV18 to TRBJ1-1, with 8 nucleotides matching TRBD1. V dropped 3 bases and J dropped 5; count of bases not matched to a gene: 8. CDR1 and CDR2 (germline): KGHSH, LQKENI. The CDR3 spans 15 residues. CDR3 bases: TGTGCCAGCTCACCCGCAGGGGGCGTTAGGACTGAAGCTTTCTTT. This sequence encodes CASSPAGGVRTEAFF.

CDR3 in amino acids: CATSPGLAGYEQYF. The CDR3 region has the DNA TGTGCCACCAGCCCTGGACTAGCGGGGTACGAGCAGTACTTC. The chain carries TRBV15 and TRBJ2-7, with 12 bases fitting TRBD2. CDR1 and CDR2 (germline): LNHNV, YYDKDF (reference sequence). The CDR3 sequence is 14 residues long. Trimming cost V 5 bases and J 4 bases; bases outside gene matches: 3.

The chain employs TRBV2 and TRBJ1-5; D unclear. Germline V lookup: CDR1 SNHLY, CDR2 FYNNEI. This CDR3 has 14 residues. Trimming removed 6 bases from V and 7 bases from J, with 16 bases in between. Here the CDR3 reads CASSLVGPGQPQHF. For the CDR3, the DNA is TGTGCCAGCAGCCTTGTCGGGCCTGGCCAGCCCCAGCATTTT. Variable domain in full (rest from reference TRBV2 and TRBJ1-5): EPEVTQTPSHQVTQMGQEVILRCVPISNHLYFYWYRQILGQKVEFLVSFYNNEISEKSEIFDDQFSVERPDGSNFTLKIRSTKLEDSAMYFCASSLVGPGQPQHFGDGTRLSIL.

The rearrangement links TRBV6-6 to TRBJ1-3; TRBD1 aligns across 7 bases. This CDR3 has 14 residues. Per germline, CDR1 MNHNY and CDR2 SVGAGI (reference sequence). J lost 6 bases, V lost 6 bases, and 8 bases had no gene match. The CDR3 DNA is TGTGCCAGCAGCAGACAGGGATCGTCAAACACCATATATTTT. Residues: CASSRQGSSNTIYF.

CDR3 residues: CASSMGHQSSYEQYF. CDR3 sequence (DNA): TGTGCCAGCAGCATGGGACACCAGAGCTCCTACGAGCAGTACTTC. The rearrangement links TRBV7-6 to TRBJ2-7; possible D gene TRBD1, 6 bases. CDR1 is SGHVS, CDR2 FNYEAQ, per germline. V lost 5 bases and J 0 bases, leaving 14 bases between the germline ends. This CDR3 comprises 15 residues.

This rearrangement joins TRBV10-3 to TRBJ1-2, with D possibly matching TRBD1 (6 bases). Trimming shortened V by 0 bases and J by 8 bases, and 10 bases separated the two germline ends. Germline values: CDR1 ENHRY, CDR2 SYGVKD. This CDR3 spans 13 amino acids. The CDR3 sequence is CAISESGGPGYTF. In nucleotides, the CDR3 is TGTGCCATCAGTGAGTCAGGGGGGCCCGGCTACACCTTC.

The chain carries TRBV5-1 and TRBJ1-2; TRBD1 matches at 11 bases. The germline V gene has CDR1 SGHRS and CDR2 YFSETQ. This CDR3 comprises 16 residues. With V trimmed by 4 bases and J by 5 bases, 10 bases remained unmatched. The CDR3 DNA sequence: TGCGCCAGCAGCCCCAGGACAGGGGGCGCGGTGTATGGCTACACCTTC. The encoded protein is CASSPRTGGAVYGYTF.

The chain joins TRBV19 to TRBJ2-2; D gene ambiguous. The germline CDR1 and CDR2 sequences are LNHDA and SQIVND (reference sequence). The length of the CDR3 is 14 residues. Trimming pared 6 bases from V and 0 bases from J, leaving 8 bases between. The CDR3 nucleotides are TGTGCCAGTAGAACAGCGACGAACACCGGGGAGCTGTTTTTT. Amino acid sequence: CASRTATNTGELFF. The full variable domain, rest sourced from reference TRBV19 and TRBJ2-2, is DGGITQSPKYLFRKEGQNVTLSCEQNLNHDAMYWYRQDPGQGLRLIYYSQIVNDFQKGDIAEGYSVSREKKESFPLTVTSAQKNPTAFYLCASRTATNTGELFFGEGSRLTVL.

In this sample, this clone turned up many times. The chain uses TRBV7-8 and TRBJ1-5; tentatively, D is TRBD1 (5 bases). V was pared by 1 base and J by 6 bases, with 13 bases between. Germline V gives CDR1 SGHVS, CDR2 FQNEAQ. CDR3 size: 15 residues. The CDR3 loop is CASSLDSGTSQPQHF. The CDR3 DNA is TGTGCCAGCAGCTTAGACTCGGGGACCTCTCAGCCCCAGCATTTT.

The chain recombines TRBV19 with TRBJ1-5; 10 bases line up with TRBD1. The length of the CDR3 is 16 residues. The V gene's germline CDR1 is LNHDA and CDR2 SQIVND (reference sequence). V was pared by 5 bases and J by 6 bases, with 10 bases of the junction left unmatched. The CDR3 sequence is CASSPRDRGPGQPQHF. For the CDR3, the DNA is TGTGCCAGTAGTCCACGTGACAGGGGGCCGGGTCAGCCCCAGCATTTT.

Only a few counts were recorded for this clone. The V and J genes are TRBV15 and TRBJ1-5; 7 positions agree with TRBD1. The CDR3 contains 15 residues. V was clipped by 3 bases and J by 2 bases; unmatched bases: 4. Per germline, CDR1 LNHNV and CDR2 YYDKDF (reference sequence). CDR3 DNA sequence: TGTGCCACCAGCAGCCCCGGGACAGGCAATCAGCCCCAGCATTTT. The encoded protein is CATSSPGTGNQPQHF.